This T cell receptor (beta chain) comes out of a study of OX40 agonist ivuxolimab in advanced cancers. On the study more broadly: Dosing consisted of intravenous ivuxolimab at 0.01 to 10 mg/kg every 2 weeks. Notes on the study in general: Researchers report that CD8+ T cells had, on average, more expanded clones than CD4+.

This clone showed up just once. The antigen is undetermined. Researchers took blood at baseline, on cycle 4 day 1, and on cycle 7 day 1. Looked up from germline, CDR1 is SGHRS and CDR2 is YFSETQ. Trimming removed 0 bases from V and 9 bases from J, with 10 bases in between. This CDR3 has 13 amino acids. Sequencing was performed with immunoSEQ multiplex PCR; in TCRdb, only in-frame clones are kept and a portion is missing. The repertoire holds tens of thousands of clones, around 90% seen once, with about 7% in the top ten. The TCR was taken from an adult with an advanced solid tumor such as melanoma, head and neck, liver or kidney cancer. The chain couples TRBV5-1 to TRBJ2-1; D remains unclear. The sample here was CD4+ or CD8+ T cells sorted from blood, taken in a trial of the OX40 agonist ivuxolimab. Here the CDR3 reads CASSLAMGGEQFF. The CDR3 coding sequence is TGCGCCAGCAGCTTGGCCATGGGCGGTGAGCAGTTCTTC.